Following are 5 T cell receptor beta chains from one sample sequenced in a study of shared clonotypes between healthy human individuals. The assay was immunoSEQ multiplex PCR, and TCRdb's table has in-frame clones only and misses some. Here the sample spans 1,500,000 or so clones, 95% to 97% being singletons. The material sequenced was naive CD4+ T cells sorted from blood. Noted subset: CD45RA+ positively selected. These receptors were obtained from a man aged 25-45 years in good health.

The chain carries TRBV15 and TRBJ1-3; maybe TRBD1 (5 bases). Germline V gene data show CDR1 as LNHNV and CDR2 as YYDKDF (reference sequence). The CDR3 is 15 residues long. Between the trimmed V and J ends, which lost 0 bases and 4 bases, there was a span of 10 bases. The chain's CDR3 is CATSRDPGRGNTIYF. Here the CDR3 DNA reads TGTGCCACCAGCAGAGACCCGGGACGGGGAAACACCATATATTTT. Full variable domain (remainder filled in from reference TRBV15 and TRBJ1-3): DAMVIQNPRYQVTQFGKPVTLSCSQTLNHNVMYWYQQKSSQAPKLLFHYYDKDFNNEADTPDNFQSRRPNTSFCFLDIRSPGLGDTAMYLCATSRDPGRGNTIYFGEGSWLTVV.

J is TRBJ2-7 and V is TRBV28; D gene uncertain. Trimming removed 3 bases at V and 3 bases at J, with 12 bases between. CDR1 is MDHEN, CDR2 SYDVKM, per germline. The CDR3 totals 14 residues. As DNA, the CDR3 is TGTGCCAGCAGTTTCGCCCCGTCCCTCTACGAGCAGTACTTC. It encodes CASSFAPSLYEQYF.

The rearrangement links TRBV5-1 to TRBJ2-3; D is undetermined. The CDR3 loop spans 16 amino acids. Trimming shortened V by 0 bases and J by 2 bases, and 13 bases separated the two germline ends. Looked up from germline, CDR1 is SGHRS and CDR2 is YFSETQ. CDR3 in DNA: TGCGCCAGCAGCTTGGCTGGTTTTCTGACCACAGATACGCAGTATTTT. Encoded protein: CASSLAGFLTTDTQYF.

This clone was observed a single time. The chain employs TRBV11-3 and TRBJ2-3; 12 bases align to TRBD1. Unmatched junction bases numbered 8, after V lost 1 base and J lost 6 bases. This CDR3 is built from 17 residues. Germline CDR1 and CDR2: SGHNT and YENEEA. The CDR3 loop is CASSLGTGQGAGDTQYF. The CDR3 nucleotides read TGTGCCAGCAGCTTAGGAACGGGACAGGGGGCAGGCGATACGCAGTATTTT. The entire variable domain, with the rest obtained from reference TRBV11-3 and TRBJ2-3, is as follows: EAGVVQSPRYKIIEKKQPVAFWCNPISGHNTLYWYLQNLGQGPELLIRYENEEAVDDSQLPKDRFSAERLKGVDSTLKIQPAELGDSAVYLCASSLGTGQGAGDTQYFGPGTRLTVL.

This CDR3 reads CASSLVGQGTGNTIYF. Written as DNA, the CDR3 is TGCGCCAGCAGCTTGGTGGGACAGGGGACCGGAAACACCATATATTTT. This chain uses TRBV5-1 with TRBJ1-3, with TRBD1 matching 10 bases. The CDR3 sequence is 16 residues long. V shed 0 bases, J shed 4 bases, and the junction held 4 bases outside the gene matches. The germline V gene has CDR1 SGHRS and CDR2 YFSETQ.